The clone carrying this T cell receptor beta chain was recorded many times. What it binds is unknown. The data were obtained in a study of T cell repertoires in cytomegalovirus infection. TCRdb reprocessed the reads with MiXCR, giving one entry per CDR3 protein. The repertoire includes about 770,000 distinct CDR3 sequences, 25% to 30% of them detected once, and approximately 14% sits in the top ten. The study's findings and limits: The ex vivo response was dominated by HLA-C-restricted CMV-specific TCR beta clonotypes.

This TCR came from a human donor in good health (CMV status not recorded). Some clones in this sample may be carry-over from other donors' samples. The source material was cultured CD8+ T cells from PBMCs, sampled from culture after CMV antigen stimulation.

The DNA for the CDR3 is TGTGCCAGCAGCACCGAGCGGGGGTCCTCCTACGAGCAGTACTTC. Translated: CASSTERGSSYEQYF. The chain is built from TRBV7-2 and TRBJ2-7; 8 nucleotides match TRBD2. Germline CDR1 reads SGHTA; CDR2 reads FQGNSA. Trimming cost V 5 bases and J 0 bases; bases outside gene matches: 6. The CDR3 has 15 residues.